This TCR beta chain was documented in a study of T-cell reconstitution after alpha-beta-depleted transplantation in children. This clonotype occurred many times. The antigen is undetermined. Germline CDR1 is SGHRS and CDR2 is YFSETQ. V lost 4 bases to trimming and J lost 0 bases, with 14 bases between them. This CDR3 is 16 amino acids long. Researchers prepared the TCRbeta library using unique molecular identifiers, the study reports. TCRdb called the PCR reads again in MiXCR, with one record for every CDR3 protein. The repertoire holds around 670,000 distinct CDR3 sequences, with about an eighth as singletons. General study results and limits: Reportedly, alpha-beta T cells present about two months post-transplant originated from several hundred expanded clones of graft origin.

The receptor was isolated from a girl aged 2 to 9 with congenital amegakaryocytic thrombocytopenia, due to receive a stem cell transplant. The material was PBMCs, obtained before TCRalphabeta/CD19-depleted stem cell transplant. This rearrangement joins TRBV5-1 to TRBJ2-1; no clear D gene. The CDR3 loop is CASSPRLLSSYNEQFF. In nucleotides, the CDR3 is TGCGCCAGCAGCCCCCGCCTCCTGAGCTCCTACAATGAGCAGTTCTTC.